These 14 T cell receptor beta chains were sequenced from one sample in a study of beta chain features in type 1 diabetes. cDNA synthesis used the whole RNA isolate, giving expressed TCRB sequences. The table came from immunoSEQ multiplex PCR; TCRdb's copy has only in-frame clones and leaves some out. The sample has over 500,000 clones, 15% seen once. The sequenced sample consisted of naive CD4+ T cells from blood. The receptors shown here come from a man in his late teens or twenties in good health.

The chain carries TRBV6-5 and TRBJ2-7, with 7 bases aligning to TRBD2. CDR1 is MNHEY, CDR2 SVGAGI, per germline. The CDR3 totals 15 residues. After removal of 2 bases from V and 3 bases from J, the junction contained 7 bases not matched to a gene. The chain's CDR3 is CASSYQRGGSYEQYF. The DNA for the CDR3 is TGTGCCAGCAGTTACCAGAGGGGAGGGAGCTACGAGCAGTACTTC.

The J gene is TRBJ2-7, the V gene TRBV5-1, with 9 bases that match TRBD2. The CDR3 contains 16 residues. Germline V gene data show CDR1 as SGHRS and CDR2 as YFSETQ. V dropped 4 bases and J dropped 1; count of bases not matched to a gene: 9. The CDR3 DNA sequence: TGCGCCAGCAGCGAGATGTTAGCGGGGGCATCCTACGAGCAGTACTTC. This codes for CASSEMLAGASYEQYF.

The chain couples TRBV28 to TRBJ2-1; no definite D call. Trimming shortened V by 5 bases and J by 5 bases, and 10 bases separated the two germline ends. Germline CDR1 MDHEN, CDR2 SYDVKM. This CDR3 is 13 amino acids long. The CDR3: CASSPPDDNEQFF. The CDR3 region has the DNA TGTGCCAGCAGTCCGCCCGACGACAATGAGCAGTTCTTC.

This clone was found a few times. V is TRBV29-1 and J is TRBJ1-2, with 7 bases identical to TRBD1. The CDR3 is 16 amino acids. V shed 4 bases and J 2 bases; nucleotides not matched to a gene: 13. Germline V gene lookup returns CDR1 SQVTM and CDR2 ANQGSEA. CDR3 residues: CSVVFQGQFINYGYTF. DNA for the CDR3: TGCAGCGTTGTTTTTCAGGGACAGTTCATAAACTATGGCTACACCTTC. Based on the CDR3 plus reference TRBV29-1 and TRBJ1-2, the full variable domain is SAVISQKPSRDICQRGTSLTIQCQVDSQVTMMFWYRQQPGQSLTLIATANQGSEATYESGFVIDKFPISRPNLTFSTLTVSNMSPEDSSIYLCSVVFQGQFINYGYTFGSGTRLTVV.

V is TRBV30 and J is TRBJ1-6, with 8 positions matching TRBD1. V gave up 4 bases and J gave up 10 bases; unmatched junction bases: 6. The length of the CDR3 is 13 residues. Germline V gene lookup returns CDR1 GTSNPN and CDR2 SVGIG (reference sequence). CDR3 coding DNA: TGTGCCTGGACCTGGACAGGGTTCTCACCCCTCCACTTT. Translated, it gives CAWTWTGFSPLHF.

The chain recombines TRBV11-1 with TRBJ1-1; D is ambiguous. V was pared by 2 bases and J by 6 bases, with 13 bases between. CDR3 length: 14 residues. Germline CDR1 is SGHAT and CDR2 is FQDESV (reference sequence). The CDR3 region has the DNA TGTGCCAGCAGCTTAAGGACTAAATGGTCTGAAGCTTTCTTT. Amino acids: CASSLRTKWSEAFF.

This clone was seen more than once but under ten times. The chain combines TRBV7-9 with TRBJ2-2; no reliable D call. The V and J ends lost 8 bases and 4 bases respectively, with 14 bases between them. Germline V gives CDR1 SEHNR, CDR2 FQNEAQ (reference sequence). There are 14 residues in the CDR3. The CDR3: CASLGRVLTGELFF. The CDR3 coding sequence is TGTGCCAGCCTGGGAAGGGTCCTCACCGGGGAGCTGTTTTTT.

This clone was seen a handful of times. This chain links TRBV15 with TRBJ1-1; 7 bases align to TRBD1. V shed 5 bases and J 4 bases; nucleotides not matched to a gene: 7. The germline gives CDR1 LNHNV, CDR2 YYDKDF (reference sequence). The CDR3 runs to 14 residues. CDR3 nucleotide sequence: TGTGCCACCAGCGTCACAGGGGTGAGCACTGAAGCTTTCTTT. Encoded protein: CATSVTGVSTEAFF.

There are a few counts of this clone. The chain carries TRBV7-9 and TRBJ1-1; D gene unclear. Between the trimmed V and J ends, which lost 1 base and 5 bases, there was a span of 8 bases. CDR3 length equals 13 residues. In germline, CDR1 is SEHNR, CDR2 FQNEAQ (reference sequence). CDR3 DNA: TGTGCCAGCAGCTTAGATAGGGTTACTGAAGCTTTCTTT. It specifies CASSLDRVTEAFF.

The chain recombines TRBV29-1 with TRBJ1-2; weak D call: TRBD1 (5 bases). This CDR3 region has 11 residues. V was clipped by 4 bases and J by 5 bases, with 8 bases between them. The V gene's germline CDR1 is SQVTM and CDR2 ANQGSEA. The CDR3: CSVGQSYGYTF. For the CDR3, the DNA is TGCAGCGTTGGACAGTCGTATGGCTACACCTTC.

This clone was detected only a few times. The chain employs TRBV6-5 and TRBJ1-5; 9 bases are a match to TRBD1. This CDR3 spans 15 amino acids. CDR1 is MNHEY, CDR2 SVGAGI, per germline. J gave up 6 bases and V 2 bases, and 5 bases lay outside the gene matches. In DNA form, the CDR3 reads TGTGCCAGCAGTTACGGGGGACAGGGAGTTCAGCCCCAGCATTTT. This codes for CASSYGGQGVQPQHF.

This rearrangement joins TRBV5-1 to TRBJ2-5; D ambiguous. The CDR3 is 14 amino acids. V lost 4 bases, J lost 5 bases, and 15 bases lay in between. CDR1 and CDR2 from the germline V gene are SGHRS and YFSETQ. The DNA for the CDR3 is TGCGCCAGCAGCGCCACAGCTGCCCAGGAGACCCAGTACTTC. It is translated as CASSATAAQETQYF.

This clone appeared a few times. The chain carries TRBV7-9 and TRBJ2-5; a possible D gene is TRBD2 (5 bases). The CDR3 runs 15 residues. Germline V gene sequence: CDR1 SEHNR, CDR2 FQNEAQ (reference sequence). The V end was cut by 5 bases, the J end by 3 bases, with 16 bases between. CDR3 sequence reads: CASSHPTGWEETQYF. The CDR3 bases are TGTGCCAGCAGCCATCCAACGGGGTGGGAAGAGACCCAGTACTTC.

The chain links TRBV15 to TRBJ1-5; 9 bases map to TRBD1. CDR1 is LNHNV, CDR2 YYDKDF, per germline (reference sequence). V shed 5 bases and J 6 bases; nucleotides not matched to a gene: 11. There are 16 residues in the CDR3. This CDR3 reads CATSFRGGTGFQPQHF. DNA for the CDR3: TGTGCCACCAGCTTCAGAGGGGGGACAGGGTTTCAGCCCCAGCATTTT. Using reference TRBV15 and TRBJ1-5 for the parts outside the CDR3, the full variable domain is DAMVIQNPRYQVTQFGKPVTLSCSQTLNHNVMYWYQQKSSQAPKLLFHYYDKDFNNEADTPDNFQSRRPNTSFCFLDIRSPGLGDTAMYLCATSFRGGTGFQPQHFGDGTRLSIL.